The T cell receptor beta chain described here comes from a study of blood T cell repertoires in COVID-19. Study-wide context: T cells, B-cell-depleted T cells, or PBMCs provided the cDNA or gDNA that served as material.

TCRdb's copy holds only in-frame clones and misses some; the assay was immunoSEQ multiplex PCR. The table records over 100,000 clones, 87% of them present only once. The V and J ends lost 2 bases and 7 bases respectively, with 8 bases between them. Germline values: CDR1 MDHEN, CDR2 SYDVKM. The CDR3 covers 12 residues. Sample: peripheral blood. The sequence derives from a woman aged 45-59 years with COVID-19, enrolled during active disease. This chain uses TRBV28 with TRBJ1-1; no definite D call. CDR3 region: CASSLVVGEAFF. In DNA form, the CDR3 reads TGTGCCAGCAGTTTAGTGGTCGGTGAAGCTTTCTTT.